A single sample is the source of the 8 T cell receptor beta chains below, sequenced in a study of technical replicates of blood from a handful of donors. Sequenced by immunoSEQ multiplex PCR; TCRdb stores in-frame clones only, minus some. The sample gives more than 75,000 clones, 93% of which show up once; 0.24% is in the top ten. Sequenced sample: T cells isolated from PBMCs. All receptors derive from a human donor in good health.

The rearrangement uses TRBV5-1 and TRBJ1-2; tentative D call: TRBD1 (5 bases). The germline gives CDR1 SGHRS, CDR2 YFSETQ. Trimming pared 0 bases from V and 10 bases from J, leaving 19 bases between. The CDR3 has 15 amino acids. CDR3 residues: CASSLGGREELAYTF. CDR3 nucleotides: TGCGCCAGCAGCTTGGGTGGCAGGGAGGAATTAGCCTACACCTTC.

The gene calls are TRBV10-2 and TRBJ2-1, with 11 bases that match TRBD2. This CDR3 region has 14 residues. Germline V gene data show CDR1 as WSHSY and CDR2 as SAAADI. Trimming removed 3 bases from V and 13 bases from J; junction bases left unmatched: 8. CDR3 residues: CASSELAGVKPQFF. CDR3 nucleotides: TGCGCCAGCAGTGAACTAGCGGGAGTCAAACCACAGTTCTTC.

As for this clone: A read error may produce the germline difference seen at one junction end. The chain is built from TRBV6-6 and TRBJ2-7; 7 bases line up with TRBD1. Germline V lookup: CDR1 MNHNY, CDR2 SVGAGI (reference sequence). CDR3 length equals 15 residues. The CDR3 reads CASRLYRDSSDEQYF. DNA of the CDR3: TGTGCCAGCAGGCTGTACCGGGACAGCTCCGACGAGCAGTACTTC.

The V call is TRBV28, the J call TRBJ2-3; possible D gene TRBD1, 6 bases. Germline values: CDR1 MDHEN, CDR2 SYDVKM. V was trimmed by 2 bases and J by 3 bases, leaving 9 bases between them. The CDR3 has 14 residues. The CDR3 DNA sequence: TGTGCCAGCAGTTTAAGGGACACTACAGATACGCAGTATTTT. It is translated as CASSLRDTTDTQYF.

This chain connects TRBV12-5 to TRBJ2-7, with 8 positions matching TRBD2. The germline V gene encodes CDR1 LGHNT and CDR2 FRNRAP. The trim removed 5 bases at V and 2 bases at J, leaving 8 bases unmatched. This CDR3 spans 15 amino acids. CDR3 protein: CASGPQKRGTYEQYF. CDR3 DNA sequence: TGTGCTAGTGGTCCCCAGAAGCGGGGGACCTACGAGCAGTACTTC.

This clone was found once. The chain uses TRBV30 and TRBJ2-1; TRBD2 agrees at 9 bases. The CDR3 has 16 amino acids. Per germline, CDR1 GTSNPN and CDR2 SVGIG (reference sequence). After removal of 0 bases from V and 7 bases from J, the junction contained 10 bases not matched to a gene. This CDR3 reads CAWSVGRLAGRNEQFF. CDR3 bases: TGTGCCTGGAGTGTGGGTAGGCTAGCGGGGAGGAATGAGCAGTTCTTC.

The chain recombines TRBV6-1 with TRBJ1-1; weak D call: TRBD1 (5 bases). CDR1 is MNHNS, CDR2 SASEGT, per germline. This CDR3 has 16 residues. Trimming pared 1 base from V and 4 bases from J, leaving 16 bases between. CDR3 residues: CASSEDGRVKPTEAFF. Written as DNA, the CDR3 is TGTGCCAGCAGTGAAGACGGCAGGGTGAAGCCCACTGAAGCTTTCTTT.

V gene TRBV19 combines with J gene TRBJ2-1; 8 nucleotides match TRBD2. Germline V gives CDR1 LNHDA, CDR2 SQIVND (reference sequence). This CDR3 has 16 amino acids. The V segment lost 5 bases and the J segment 6 bases; nucleotides outside the gene matches: 12. The CDR3 sequence: CASSVPGAGVANEQFF. The CDR3 DNA is TGTGCCAGTAGTGTCCCGGGAGCGGGAGTCGCCAATGAGCAGTTCTTC.